This T cell receptor (beta chain) was identified in a study of shared clonotypes between healthy human individuals. Turning to the study itself: Plates per donor: three CD4 naive, three CD4 memory, two CD8 naive, one CD8 memory.

The CDR3 is made up of 15 amino acids. The ends were cut back, 6 bases at V and 6 bases at J, with 20 bases in the middle. CDR1 is MNHNY and CDR2 is SVGAGI in the germline V gene (reference sequence). The assay was carried out at the deep level. The data were produced by immunoSEQ multiplex PCR, yet TCRdb's version contains in-frame clones alone and is incomplete. The sample holds a few million clones; roughly 92% are singletons and the top ten take 0.37%. The split of CD4+ cells yielded CD45RA+ naive and CD45RA-negative memory subsets. This clone was observed a few times. The sequence came from a man between 18 and 35 years old in good health. Some clones in this sample may be carry-over from other donors' samples. The sequenced material came from naive CD4+ T cells from PBMCs. Subset noted: CD45RA+ positively selected. The rearrangement links TRBV6-6 to TRBJ1-2; no definite D call. CDR3 sequence: CASSKSPGRWDGYTF. For the CDR3, the DNA is TGTGCCAGCAGCAAGTCCCCTGGTCGCTGGGATGGCTACACCTTC.